This T cell receptor (beta chain) appears in the sequencing data of a study of cytomegalovirus exposure and HLA in healthy donors. Concerning this clone itself: Its specificity is unknown.

General study points: Later analysis identified several of the most significant clusters that appeared linked to common viral pathogens. The study flagged 150 to 200 TCR beta chains as cytomegalovirus-associated. In a later analysis, HLA-C alleles had the fewest associated TCRs, DRB1 alleles the most. According to an earlier analysis, most TCR beta V segments yielded productive rearrangements about 90% or about 30% of the time.

60 Vbeta and 13 Jbeta primers were used in PCR. Generated by immunoSEQ multiplex PCR, the TCRdb table keeps only in-frame clones and is missing some. The sample records about 94,000 clones, 79% being singletons. Sequenced: PBMCs. The TCR was taken from a woman in her 40s in good health and CMV-seronegative.

The CDR3 nucleotides read TGTGCCAGCAGCTTAGCCAGGGGGCCCGGGTACCAAGAGACCCAGTACTTC. Protein product: CASSLARGPGYQETQYF. V gene TRBV7-6 combines with J gene TRBJ2-5; 8 nucleotides match TRBD1. Trimming at V came to 0 bases and at J to 0 bases, leaving 6 bases not matched to a gene. The CDR3 length is 17 residues. Germline V lookup: CDR1 SGHVS, CDR2 FNYEAQ.